The 11 T cell receptor beta chains listed next were all sequenced from one sample in a study of monozygotic twins with inflammatory bowel disease. Following a re-call of the 5' RACE reads, TCRdb has one entry per CDR3 protein and lacks DNA. The sample table sets out approximately 390,000 distinct CDR3 sequences. Source material: blood. These receptors were collected from a human donor with ulcerative colitis or Crohn's disease, or a healthy co-twin of an affected twin (not recorded which).

The rearrangement joins TRBV5-1 to TRBJ2-7; TCRdb designates TRBD2, a call that cannot be tested without DNA. Looked up from germline, CDR1 is SGHRS and CDR2 is YFSETQ. The CDR3 has 15 residues. The CDR3 spells CASSLSSGSPSEQYF. Filled out from reference TRBV5-1 and TRBJ2-7, the complete variable domain reads KAGVTQTPRYLIKTRGQQVTLSCSPISGHRSVSWYQQTPGQGLQFLFEYFSETQRNKGNFPGRFSGRQFSNSRSEMNVSTLELGDSALYLCASSLSSGSPSEQYFGPGTRLTVT.

The CDR3 protein is CASSLMVDTEAFF. The chain uses TRBV5-4 and TRBJ1-1. The CDR3 is 13 amino acids. Per germline, CDR1 SGHNT and CDR2 YYREEE (reference sequence). Based on the CDR3 plus reference TRBV5-4 and TRBJ1-1, the full variable domain is ETGVTQSPTHLIKTRGQQVTLRCSSQSGHNTVSWYQQALGQGPQFIFQYYREEENGRGNFPPRFSGLQFPNYSSELNVNALELDDSALYLCASSLMVDTEAFFGQGTRLTVV.

V is TRBV7-2 and J is TRBJ2-2; TCRdb's assignment of TRBD2 cannot be checked, as there is no DNA. The CDR3 length is 15 residues. The germline CDR1 and CDR2 sequences are SGHTA and FQGNSA. The CDR3 protein is CASSWASGNTGELFF.

The genes are TRBV4-1 and TRBJ1-1. Germline CDR1 is MGHRA and CDR2 is YSYEKL. The CDR3 is 14 residues long. The CDR3: CASSQSGRGTEAFF.

The CDR3 loop reads CATSRDRGIRSSYEQYF. V gene TRBV15 combines with J gene TRBJ2-7; TCRdb returns TRBD2, unconfirmable since there is no DNA. Germline V gene sequence: CDR1 LNHNV, CDR2 YYDKDF (reference sequence). The CDR3 is 17 residues long.

The chain has TRBV12-3 or TRBV12-4 and TRBJ1-1; TCRdb designates TRBD1, a call that cannot be tested without DNA. The CDR3 runs to 11 residues. The CDR3 sequence: CASSSQGAAFF.

The CDR3 protein is CASSQPGRGDSPLHF. The chain uses TRBV4-1 and TRBJ1-6. Germline loops: CDR1 MGHRA, CDR2 YSYEKL. The CDR3 loop spans 15 amino acids.

The V gene is TRBV7-2, the J gene TRBJ1-2. The CDR3 is 13 residues long. From germline, CDR1 is SGHTA and CDR2 FQGNSA. The CDR3 protein is CASSPGTIGGYTF. Full variable domain (outside the CDR3, taken from reference TRBV7-2 and TRBJ1-2): GAGVSQSPSNKVTEKGKDVELRCDPISGHTALYWYRQSLGQGLEFLIYFQGNSAPDKSGLPSDRFSAERTGGSVSTLTIQRTQQEDSAVYLCASSPGTIGGYTFGSGTRLTVV.

The chain is built from TRBV7-2 and TRBJ1-2; lacking DNA, the TRBD1 call made by TCRdb goes unchecked. This CDR3 has 12 residues. Germline assignment: CDR1 SGHTA and CDR2 FQGNSA. The chain's CDR3 is CASSLMGTGYTF. The complete variable domain, with remaining parts taken from reference TRBV7-2 and TRBJ1-2, reads GAGVSQSPSNKVTEKGKDVELRCDPISGHTALYWYRQSLGQGLEFLIYFQGNSAPDKSGLPSDRFSAERTGGSVSTLTIQRTQQEDSAVYLCASSLMGTGYTFGSGTRLTVV.

This chain uses TRBV7-3 with TRBJ2-5. Germline CDR1 reads SGHTA; CDR2 reads FQGTGA. CDR3 length equals 13 residues. The CDR3: CASSPIHTETQYF.

The V gene is TRBV15, the J gene TRBJ1-2; TCRdb's D call of TRBD1 is untestable without DNA. Per the germline V gene, CDR1 is LNHNV and CDR2 is YYDKDF (reference sequence). The CDR3 spans 12 residues. The CDR3 is CATSRDSTVGDF. The whole variable domain, remainder taken from reference TRBV15 and TRBJ1-2, is DAMVIQNPRYQVTQFGKPVTLSCSQTLNHNVMYWYQQKSSQAPKLLFHYYDKDFNNEADTPDNFQSRRPNTSFCFLDIRSPGLGDTAMYLCATSRDSTVGDFGSGTRLTVV.